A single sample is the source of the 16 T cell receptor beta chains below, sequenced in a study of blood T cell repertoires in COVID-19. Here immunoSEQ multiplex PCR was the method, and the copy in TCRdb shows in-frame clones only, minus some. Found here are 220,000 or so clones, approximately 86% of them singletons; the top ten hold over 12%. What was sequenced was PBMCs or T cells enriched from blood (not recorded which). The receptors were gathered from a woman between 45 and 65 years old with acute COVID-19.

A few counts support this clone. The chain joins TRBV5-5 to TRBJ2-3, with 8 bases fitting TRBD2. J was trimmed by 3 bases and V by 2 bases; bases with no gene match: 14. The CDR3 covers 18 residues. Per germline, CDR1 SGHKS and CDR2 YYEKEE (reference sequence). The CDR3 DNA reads TGTGCCAGCAGCTTAAACCCCGACAGCGGGGGAGTAACAGATACGCAGTATTTT. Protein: CASSLNPDSGGVTDTQYF. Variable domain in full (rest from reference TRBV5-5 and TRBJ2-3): DAGVTQSPTHLIKTRGQQVTLRCSPISGHKSVSWYQQVLGQGPQFIFQYYEKEERGRGNFPDRFSARQFPNYSSELNVNALLLGDSALYLCASSLNPDSGGVTDTQYFGPGTRLTVL.

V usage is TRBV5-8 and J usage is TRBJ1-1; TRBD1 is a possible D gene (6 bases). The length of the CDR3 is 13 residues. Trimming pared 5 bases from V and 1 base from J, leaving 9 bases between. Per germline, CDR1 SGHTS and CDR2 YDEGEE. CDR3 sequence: CASRLRGNTEAFF. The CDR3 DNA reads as TGTGCCAGCAGACTCAGGGGGAACACTGAAGCTTTCTTT.

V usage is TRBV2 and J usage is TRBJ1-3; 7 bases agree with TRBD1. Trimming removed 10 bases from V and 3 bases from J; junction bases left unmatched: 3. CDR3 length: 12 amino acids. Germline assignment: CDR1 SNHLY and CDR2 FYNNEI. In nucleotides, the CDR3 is TGTGCCATCGGGACAGTTGGAAACACCATATATTTT. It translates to CAIGTVGNTIYF.

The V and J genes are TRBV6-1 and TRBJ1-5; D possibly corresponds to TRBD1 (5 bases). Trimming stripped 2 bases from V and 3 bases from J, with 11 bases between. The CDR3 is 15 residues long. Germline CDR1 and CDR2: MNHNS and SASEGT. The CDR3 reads CASSERGVYNQPQHF. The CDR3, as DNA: TGTGCCAGCAGTGAACGGGGGGTGTACAATCAGCCCCAGCATTTT.

CDR3 residues: CASSLLAGSSYEQYF. In nucleotides, the CDR3 is TGTGCCAGCAGCCTCCTAGCGGGTAGCTCCTACGAGCAGTACTTC. The genes are TRBV3-1 (or the pseudogene TRBV3-2) and TRBJ2-7; 8 nucleotides line up with TRBD2. This CDR3 is 15 amino acids long. Germline V gene lookup returns CDR1 LGHDT and CDR2 YNNKEL (reference sequence). V lost 4 bases and J lost 0; bases outside the gene matches: 5.

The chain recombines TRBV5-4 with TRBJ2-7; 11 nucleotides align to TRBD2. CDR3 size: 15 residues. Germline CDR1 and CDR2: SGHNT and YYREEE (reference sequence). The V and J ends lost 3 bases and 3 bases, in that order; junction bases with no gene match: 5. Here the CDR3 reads CASSSGTSGIYEQYF. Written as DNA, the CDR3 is TGTGCCAGCAGCTCTGGGACTAGCGGAATCTACGAGCAGTACTTC. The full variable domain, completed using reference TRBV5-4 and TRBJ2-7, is ETGVTQSPTHLIKTRGQQVTLRCSSQSGHNTVSWYQQALGQGPQFIFQYYREEENGRGNFPPRFSGLQFPNYSSELNVNALELDDSALYLCASSSGTSGIYEQYFGPGTRLTVT.

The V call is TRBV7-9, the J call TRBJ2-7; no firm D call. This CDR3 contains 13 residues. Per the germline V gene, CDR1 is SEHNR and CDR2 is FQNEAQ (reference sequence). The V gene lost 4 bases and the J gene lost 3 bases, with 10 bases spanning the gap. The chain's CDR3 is CASSSGWVYEQYF. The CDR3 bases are TGTGCCAGCAGCTCCGGGTGGGTCTACGAGCAGTACTTC. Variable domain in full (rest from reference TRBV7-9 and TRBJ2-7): DTGVSQNPRHKITKRGQNVTFRCDPISEHNRLYWYRQTLGQGPEFLTYFQNEAQLEKSRLLSDRFSAERPKGSFSTLEIQRTEQGDSAMYLCASSSGWVYEQYFGPGTRLTVT.

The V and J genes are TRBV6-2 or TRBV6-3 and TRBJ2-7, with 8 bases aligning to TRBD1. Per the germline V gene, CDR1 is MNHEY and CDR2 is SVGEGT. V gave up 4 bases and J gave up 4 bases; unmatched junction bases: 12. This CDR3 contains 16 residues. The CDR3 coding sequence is TGTGCCAGCAGTTGGACAGGGCTTAATTCGGGATACGAGCAGTACTTC. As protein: CASSWTGLNSGYEQYF.

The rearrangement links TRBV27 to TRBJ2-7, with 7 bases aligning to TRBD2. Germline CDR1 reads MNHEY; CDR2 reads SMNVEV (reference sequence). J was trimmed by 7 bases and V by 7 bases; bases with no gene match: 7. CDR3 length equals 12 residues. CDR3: CASTTAGVEQYF. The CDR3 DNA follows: TGTGCCAGCACCACCGCGGGAGTTGAGCAGTACTTC.

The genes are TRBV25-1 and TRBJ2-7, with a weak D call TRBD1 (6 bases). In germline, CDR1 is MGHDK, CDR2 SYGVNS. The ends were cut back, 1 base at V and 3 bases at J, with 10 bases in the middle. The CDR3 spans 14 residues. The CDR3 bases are TGTGCCAGCAGTGAATCAGGACAGCACTACGAGCAGTACTTC. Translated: CASSESGQHYEQYF.

CDR3 in amino acids: CATRIGQRFSSYNEQFF. The CDR3 bases are TGTGCCACCAGGATAGGACAGCGGTTTAGCTCCTACAATGAGCAGTTCTTC. V gene TRBV24-1 combines with J gene TRBJ2-1; tentative D call: TRBD1 (6 bases). Trimming removed 7 bases at V and 0 bases at J, with 18 bases between. Germline CDR1 and CDR2: KGHDR and SFDVKD. The CDR3 is 17 residues long.

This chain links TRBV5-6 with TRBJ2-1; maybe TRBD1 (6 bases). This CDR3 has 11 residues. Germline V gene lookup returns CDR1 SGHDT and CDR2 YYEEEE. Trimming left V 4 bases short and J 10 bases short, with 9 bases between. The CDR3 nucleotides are TGTGCCAGCAGCCACGGACAGGAGCAGTTCTTC. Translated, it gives CASSHGQEQFF.

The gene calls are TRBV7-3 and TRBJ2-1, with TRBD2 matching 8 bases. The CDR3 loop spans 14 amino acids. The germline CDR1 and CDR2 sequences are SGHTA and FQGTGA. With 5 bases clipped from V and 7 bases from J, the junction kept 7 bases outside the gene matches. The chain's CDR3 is CASSPGLARNEQFF. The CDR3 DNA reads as TGTGCCAGCAGCCCCGGACTAGCTAGGAATGAGCAGTTCTTC.

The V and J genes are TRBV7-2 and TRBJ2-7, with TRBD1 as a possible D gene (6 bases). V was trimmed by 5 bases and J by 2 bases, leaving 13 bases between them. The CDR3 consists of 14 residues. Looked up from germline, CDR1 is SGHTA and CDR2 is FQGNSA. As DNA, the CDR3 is TGTGCCAGCAGCCCACAGGGTTTACCCTACGAGCAGTACTTC. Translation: CASSPQGLPYEQYF.

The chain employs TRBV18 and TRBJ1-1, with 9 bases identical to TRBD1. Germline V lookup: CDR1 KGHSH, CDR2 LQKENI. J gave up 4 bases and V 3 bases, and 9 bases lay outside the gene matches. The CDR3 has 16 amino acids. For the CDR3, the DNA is TGTGCCAGCTCACCCGATCCGGGACAGGGTAGCACTGAAGCTTTCTTT. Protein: CASSPDPGQGSTEAFF.

The CDR3 protein is CASNQLTGDNEKLFF. The CDR3, as DNA: TGTGCCAGCAACCAATTGACAGGGGATAATGAAAAACTGTTTTTT. V is TRBV7-8 and J is TRBJ1-4, with 8 bases aligning to TRBD1. The CDR3 length is 15 residues. V lost 7 bases, J lost 4 bases, and 8 bases stayed unmatched. Germline CDR1 SGHVS, CDR2 FQNEAQ.